These 5 T cell receptor beta chains originate from one sample sequenced in a study of blood T cell repertoires in COVID-19. The method was immunoSEQ multiplex PCR; TCRdb's version includes in-frame clones alone and lacks a portion of them. The table records some 260,000 clones, about 88% of them present only once. Sequenced sample: PBMCs or T cells enriched from blood (not recorded which). These receptors all stem from a man aged 25 to 40 with acute COVID-19.

The chain carries TRBV5-8 and TRBJ1-2, with a tentative D call TRBD1 (5 bases). Germline CDR1 and CDR2: SGHTS and YDEGEE. V lost 0 bases and J 5 bases, leaving 8 bases between the germline ends. The CDR3 totals 13 residues. CDR3 sequence: CASSLVRVYGYTF. CDR3 nucleotides: TGTGCCAGCAGCTTGGTCAGGGTTTATGGCTACACCTTC.

The chain has TRBV3-1 (or the pseudogene TRBV3-2) and TRBJ1-4; TRBD1 agrees at 9 bases. J lost 8 bases, V lost 2 bases, and 6 bases had no gene match. The length of the CDR3 is 15 residues. CDR1 LGHDT and CDR2 YNNKEL come from the germline V gene (reference sequence). In nucleotides, the CDR3 is TGTGCCAGCAGCCAAACCGGGACAGGGACCGAAAAACTGTTTTTT. Translated, it gives CASSQTGTGTEKLFF.

The CDR3 region is CASSQDFYNEQFF. The CDR3 bases are TGCGCCAGCAGCCAAGACTTCTACAATGAGCAGTTCTTC. This sequence joins TRBV4-3 and TRBJ2-1, with D unresolved. The CDR3 extends over 13 amino acids. The germline V gene has CDR1 LGHNA and CDR2 YSLEER. V was shortened by 0 bases and J by 3 bases, with 3 bases between the two germline ends.

This clone was seen a few times. The chain has TRBV29-1 and TRBJ2-2; a possible D gene is TRBD1 (6 bases). Germline V CDR1 and CDR2: SQVTM, ANQGSEA. CDR3 length: 12 residues. The V gene lost 6 bases and the J gene lost 1 base, with 6 bases spanning the gap. CDR3 in DNA: TGCAGCGTGGGACAGAACACCGGGGAGCTGTTTTTT. Its protein is CSVGQNTGELFF.

This clone was seen more than once but under ten times. The chain links TRBV2 to TRBJ1-6, with 8 bases lining up with TRBD1. CDR1 is SNHLY, CDR2 FYNNEI, per germline. J gave up 11 bases and V 6 bases, and 9 bases lay outside the gene matches. CDR3 length equals 14 residues. CDR3 DNA: TGTGCCAGCAGACCGACAGGGGTCCGAACACCCCTCCACTTT. Translation: CASRPTGVRTPLHF.